These 26 T cell receptor beta chains came from one sample sequenced in a study of cytomegalovirus exposure and HLA in healthy donors. Primers: 60 Vbeta forward and 13 Jbeta reverse. TCRdb's copy holds only in-frame clones and misses some; the assay was immunoSEQ multiplex PCR. The sample has 100,000 or so clones, around 77% seen once. Sequencing used PBMCs. These TCRs come from a woman in her 40s in good health and CMV-seropositive.

J is TRBJ1-5 and V is TRBV7-8; no definite D call. CDR1 and CDR2 (germline): SGHVS, FQNEAQ. The CDR3 is made up of 14 amino acids. V lost 1 base, J lost 2 bases, and 6 bases lay in between. CDR3 residues: CASSLDSGNQPQHF. In DNA, the CDR3 is TGTGCCAGCAGCTTAGATAGTGGCAATCAGCCCCAGCATTTT.

The V gene is TRBV4-3, the J gene TRBJ2-1, with D perhaps matching TRBD1 (6 bases). CDR1 is LGHNA and CDR2 is YSLEER in the germline V gene. Trimming left V 0 bases short and J 7 bases short, with 16 bases between. The CDR3 sequence is 16 residues long. CDR3 nucleotides: TGCGCCAGCAGCCAAGAGGGCAGGGGAATGAGGAATGAGCAGTTCTTC. Translated, it gives CASSQEGRGMRNEQFF.

The V call is TRBV4-1, the J call TRBJ1-2; the D gene is possibly TRBD1 (6 bases). CDR1 is MGHRA and CDR2 is YSYEKL in the germline V gene. Trimming stripped 4 bases from V and 7 bases from J, with 16 bases between. The CDR3 extends over 14 amino acids. CDR3 coding DNA: TGCGCCAGCAGCCGAGCCTACAGGGAAGCTGGCTACACCTTC. It encodes CASSRAYREAGYTF.

The V call is TRBV5-6, the J call TRBJ2-1, with a possible D match to TRBD1 (5 bases). Germline values: CDR1 SGHDT, CDR2 YYEEEE. This CDR3 spans 13 amino acids. V gave up 4 bases and J gave up 8 bases, with 13 bases separating them. This CDR3 is CASSMGRGDEQFF. The DNA for the CDR3 is TGTGCCAGCAGCATGGGTAGGGGCGATGAGCAGTTCTTC.

The rearrangement links TRBV7-2 to TRBJ2-5, with D possibly TRBD2 on 5 matching bases. V was cut by 1 base and J by 3 bases, with 6 bases left in between. The germline gives CDR1 SGHTA, CDR2 FQGNSA. The CDR3 extends over 13 amino acids. The chain's CDR3 is CASSLEAEETQYF. The CDR3 DNA follows: TGTGCCAGCAGCTTAGAAGCGGAAGAGACCCAGTACTTC. Full variable domain (outside the CDR3, taken from reference TRBV7-2 and TRBJ2-5): GAGVSQSPSNKVTEKGKDVELRCDPISGHTALYWYRQSLGQGLEFLIYFQGNSAPDKSGLPSDRFSAERTGGSVSTLTIQRTQQEDSAVYLCASSLEAEETQYFGPGTRLLVL.

V is TRBV15 and J is TRBJ1-2; perhaps TRBD1 as D (5 bases). The CDR3 is made up of 16 amino acids. Trimming took off 1 base at V and 2 bases at J, with 14 bases between the two ends. The V gene's germline CDR1 is LNHNV and CDR2 YYDKDF (reference sequence). The CDR3 is CATSRVGGSYNYGYTF. In nucleotides, the CDR3 is TGTGCCACCAGCAGAGTGGGGGGAAGCTACAACTATGGCTACACCTTC.

This clone was observed a handful of times. The rearrangement uses TRBV25-1 and TRBJ2-5, with 7 bases fitting TRBD2. Germline-derived CDR1 and CDR2 are MGHDK and SYGVNS. V was clipped by 5 bases and J by 3 bases; unmatched bases: 3. This CDR3 has 13 residues. The CDR3 DNA reads TGTGCCAGCAGTCCCAGCGGGAAAGAGACCCAGTACTTC. This translates into CASSPSGKETQYF.

This clone was detected once. The chain links TRBV28 to TRBJ2-1; D is ambiguous. The CDR3 is made up of 14 amino acids. Looked up from germline, CDR1 is MDHEN and CDR2 is SYDVKM. V was clipped by 5 bases and J by 6 bases, with 14 bases between them. The CDR3 nucleotides read TGTGCCAGCAGTATCCCGCCGGGTGTCAATGAGCAGTTCTTC. It yields the protein CASSIPPGVNEQFF.

The V call is TRBV7-9, the J call TRBJ2-1; TRBD2 agrees at 8 bases. This CDR3 has 16 amino acids. The trim removed 6 bases at V and 2 bases at J, leaving 9 bases unmatched. From germline, CDR1 is SEHNR and CDR2 FQNEAQ (reference sequence). The CDR3 nucleotides read TGTGCCAGCAGTCCCCTTAGCGGGAAGGCCTACAATGAGCAGTTCTTC. Protein: CASSPLSGKAYNEQFF. Looking up the rest from reference TRBV7-9 and TRBJ2-1 gives the full variable domain: DTGVSQNPRHKITKRGQNVTFRCDPISEHNRLYWYRQTLGQGPEFLTYFQNEAQLEKSRLLSDRFSAERPKGSFSTLEIQRTEQGDSAMYLCASSPLSGKAYNEQFFGPGTRLTVL.

This clone was counted once. V gene TRBV14 combines with J gene TRBJ1-1; TRBD1 matches at 9 bases. CDR1 and CDR2 (germline): SGHDN, FVKESK. The V segment lost 3 bases and the J segment 0 bases; nucleotides outside the gene matches: 8. The CDR3 loop spans 17 amino acids. The CDR3 reads CASSHRKQGALNTEAFF. CDR3 coding DNA: TGTGCCAGCAGCCACCGTAAACAGGGGGCTTTGAACACTGAAGCTTTCTTT.

This chain uses TRBV28 with TRBJ2-3; 10 bases line up with TRBD1. The CDR3 is 17 residues long. Trimming took 4 bases from V and 4 from J; bases not matched to a gene: 11. From germline, CDR1 is MDHEN and CDR2 SYDVKM. The CDR3 DNA reads TGTGCCAGCAGTTCTATCAGTTCGGGACAGGGGCCAGATACGCAGTATTTT. Encoded protein: CASSSISSGQGPDTQYF.

On this clone itself: The same CDR3 is also encoded by other DNA sequences in this sample. The chain is built from TRBV29-1 and TRBJ2-3; a weak D match, TRBD1 (5 bases). Germline assignment: CDR1 SQVTM and CDR2 ANQGSEA. The CDR3 covers 13 residues. This CDR3 is CSVRQGGTDTQYF. The CDR3 DNA reads as TGCAGTGTTCGCCAGGGTGGGACAGATACGCAGTATTTT.

This chain links TRBV5-1 with TRBJ1-5; D is perhaps TRBD1 (5 bases). Germline values: CDR1 SGHRS, CDR2 YFSETQ. The ends were cut back, 1 base at V and 5 bases at J, with 13 bases in the middle. The CDR3 contains 15 residues. Written as DNA, the CDR3 is TGCGCCAGCAGCTTGCAAGGGCAGGGTCATCAGCCCCAGCATTTT. Translating gives CASSLQGQGHQPQHF.

Here the CDR3 DNA reads TGTGCCAGCAGTTTAGGGACAGGGGGAGGAAACACCATATATTTT. Amino acids: CASSLGTGGGNTIYF. The V and J genes are TRBV28 and TRBJ1-3; 11 bases are a match to TRBD1. CDR3 size: 15 residues. Germline values: CDR1 MDHEN, CDR2 SYDVKM. Trimming took 2 bases from V and 4 from J; bases not matched to a gene: 1.

V and J are TRBV10-1 and TRBJ2-1, with D possibly being TRBD1 (5 bases). The CDR3 totals 13 residues. Trimming removed 4 bases at V and 3 bases at J, with 7 bases between. Looked up from germline, CDR1 is WNHNN and CDR2 is SYGVQD (reference sequence). The CDR3 protein is CASSGQNYNEQFF. CDR3 DNA: TGCGCCAGCAGTGGACAGAACTACAATGAGCAGTTCTTC.

This chain connects TRBV5-1 to TRBJ2-5, with D perhaps matching TRBD2 (5 bases). Germline CDR1 and CDR2: SGHRS and YFSETQ. Trimming pared 5 bases from V and 0 bases from J, leaving 11 bases between. This CDR3 comprises 14 residues. CDR3 loop: CASRGRADQETQYF. DNA of the CDR3: TGCGCCAGCAGGGGTCGAGCGGACCAAGAGACCCAGTACTTC.

This chain joins TRBV10-3 and TRBJ2-3; 11 bases align to TRBD2. Unmatched junction bases numbered 11, after V lost 4 bases and J lost 5 bases. The CDR3 consists of 17 residues. Germline lookup yields CDR1 ENHRY and CDR2 SYGVKD. The CDR3 sequence: CAISGKVELAGVDTQYF. The CDR3 DNA sequence: TGTGCCATCAGTGGAAAGGTAGAACTAGCGGGAGTAGATACGCAGTATTTT.

This rearrangement joins TRBV6-1 to TRBJ2-3; 7 bases are a match to TRBD1. J gave up 2 bases and V 8 bases, and 10 bases lay outside the gene matches. Looked up from germline, CDR1 is MNHNS and CDR2 is SASEGT. The CDR3 length is 15 residues. CDR3 bases: TGTGCCAGCGGTAAGACAGGGTGGGACACAGATACGCAGTATTTT. It codes for CASGKTGWDTDTQYF.

This clone has only a few counts. CDR3 protein: CASSRGQGGYEQYF. CDR3 bases: TGTGCCAGCAGCCGAGGACAGGGGGGCTACGAGCAGTACTTC. The rearrangement links TRBV2 to TRBJ2-7; 10 bases fit TRBD1. The CDR3 sequence is 14 residues long. The trim removed 6 bases at V and 3 bases at J, leaving 5 bases unmatched. CDR1 and CDR2 (germline): SNHLY, FYNNEI.

V gene TRBV6-6 combines with J gene TRBJ2-7; maybe TRBD1 (6 bases). V dropped 2 bases and J dropped 4 bases, with 12 bases sitting between them. The CDR3 is 14 amino acids. CDR1 and CDR2 from the germline V gene are MNHNY and SVGAGI (reference sequence). The CDR3 is CASSYGGGEYEQYF. The CDR3 region has the DNA TGTGCCAGCAGTTACGGTGGGGGCGAATACGAGCAGTACTTC.

The chain links TRBV10-3 to TRBJ2-6, with 11 bases identical to TRBD1. V trimming: 11 bases; J trimming: 2 bases; junction bases outside the gene matches: 8. Germline-derived CDR1 and CDR2 are ENHRY and SYGVKD. The CDR3 extends over 16 amino acids. CDR3 in amino acids: CASRTGGNPGANVLTF. The CDR3 nucleotides are TGTGCCTCCCGGACAGGGGGCAATCCTGGGGCCAACGTCCTGACTTTC.

The chain couples TRBV11-2 to TRBJ1-5; D unresolved. Trimming removed 8 bases at V and 5 bases at J, with 13 bases between. The CDR3 has 13 amino acids. Germline CDR1 reads SGHAT; CDR2 reads FQNNGV. The CDR3 coding sequence is TGTGCCAGCGGAGGGTCAGCCCATCAGCCCCAGCATTTT. Amino acid sequence: CASGGSAHQPQHF.

This clone appeared a single time. The V call is TRBV4-2, the J call TRBJ1-6, with D uncertain. V dropped 0 bases and J dropped 0 bases, with 12 bases sitting between them. Germline V gene sequence: CDR1 LGHNA, CDR2 YNFKEQ. This CDR3 has 18 residues. Here the CDR3 reads CASSQDLVRSSYNSPLHF. Written as DNA, the CDR3 is TGTGCCAGCAGCCAAGATCTGGTTCGGAGCTCCTATAATTCACCCCTCCACTTT.

The chain has TRBV19 and TRBJ2-1; 10 bases map to TRBD1. Germline CDR1 LNHDA, CDR2 SQIVND (reference sequence). CDR3 length: 16 amino acids. V lost 5 bases, J lost 7 bases, and 11 bases stayed unmatched. In DNA, the CDR3 is TGTGCCAGTAGTCCGCTCCGGGACAGGGGTGTGAATGAGCAGTTCTTC. This sequence encodes CASSPLRDRGVNEQFF. The variable domain in full, with the rest retrieved from reference TRBV19 and TRBJ2-1, is DGGITQSPKYLFRKEGQNVTLSCEQNLNHDAMYWYRQDPGQGLRLIYYSQIVNDFQKGDIAEGYSVSREKKESFPLTVTSAQKNPTAFYLCASSPLRDRGVNEQFFGPGTRLTVL.

V and J are TRBV9 and TRBJ1-2, with 7 bases lining up with TRBD1. Germline-derived CDR1 and CDR2 are SGDLS and YYNGEE. V was pared by 0 bases and J by 3 bases, with 8 bases of the junction left unmatched. The CDR3 covers 16 residues. CDR3 protein: CASSVVRDSGYYGYTF. For the CDR3, the DNA is TGTGCCAGCAGCGTAGTTAGGGACAGCGGCTACTATGGCTACACCTTC.

The chain recombines TRBV5-1 with TRBJ2-3, with D unresolved. The CDR3 has 15 residues. Germline V gene sequence: CDR1 SGHRS, CDR2 YFSETQ. V gave up 1 base and J gave up 0 bases, with 9 bases separating them. The CDR3 is CASSLTAASTDTQYF. In DNA, the CDR3 is TGCGCCAGCAGCTTGACAGCAGCTAGCACAGATACGCAGTATTTT.